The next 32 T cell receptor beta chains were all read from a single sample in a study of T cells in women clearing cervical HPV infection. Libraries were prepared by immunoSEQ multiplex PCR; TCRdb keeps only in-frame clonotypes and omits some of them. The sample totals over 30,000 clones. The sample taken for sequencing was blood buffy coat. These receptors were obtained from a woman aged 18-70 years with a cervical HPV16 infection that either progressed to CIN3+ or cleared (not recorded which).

The DNA read from the CDR3 is TGTGCCAGCAGCCCGACAGGGTTAGGTTCACCC. Translation: CASSPTGLGSP. The entire CDR3 is CASSPTGLGSPLHF. The chain combines TRBV7-9 with TRBJ1-6; 7 bases map to TRBD1. With the read ending 3 residues before the CDR3 end, the germline J gene is used to fill in that end. The V and J ends lost 5 bases and 9 bases, in that order; junction bases with no gene match: 7. The CDR3 totals 14 residues. Germline CDR1 is SEHNR and CDR2 is FQNEAQ (reference sequence).

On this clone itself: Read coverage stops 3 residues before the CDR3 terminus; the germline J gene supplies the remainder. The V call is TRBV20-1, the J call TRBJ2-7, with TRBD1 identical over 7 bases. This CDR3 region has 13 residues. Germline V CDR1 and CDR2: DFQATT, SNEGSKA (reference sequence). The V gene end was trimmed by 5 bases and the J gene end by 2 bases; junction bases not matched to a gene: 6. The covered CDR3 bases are TGCAGTGCTCTAACAGGGGACACCTACGAG. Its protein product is CSALTGDTYE. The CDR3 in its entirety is CSALTGDTYEQYF.

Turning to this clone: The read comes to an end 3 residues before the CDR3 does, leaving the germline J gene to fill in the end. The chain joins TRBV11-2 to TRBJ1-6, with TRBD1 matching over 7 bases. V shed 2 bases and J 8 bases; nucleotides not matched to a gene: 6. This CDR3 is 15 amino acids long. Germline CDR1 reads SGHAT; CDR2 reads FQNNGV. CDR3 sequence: CASSLRQGGDSPLHF. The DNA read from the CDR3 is TGTGCCAGCAGCTTAAGACAGGGTGGAGATTCACCC. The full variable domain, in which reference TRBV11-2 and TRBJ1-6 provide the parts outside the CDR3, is EAGVAQSPRYKIIEKRQSVAFWCNPISGHATLYWYQQILGQGPKLLIQFQNNGVVDDSQLPKDRFSAERLKGVDSTLKIQPAKLEDSAVYLCASSLRQGGDSPLHFGNGTRLTVT.

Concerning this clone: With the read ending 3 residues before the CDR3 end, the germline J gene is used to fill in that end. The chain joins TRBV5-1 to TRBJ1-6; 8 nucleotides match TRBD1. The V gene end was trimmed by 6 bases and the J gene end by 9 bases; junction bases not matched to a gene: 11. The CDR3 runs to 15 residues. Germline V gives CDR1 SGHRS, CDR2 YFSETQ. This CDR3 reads CASKGQTGAGSPLHF. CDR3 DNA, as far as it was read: TGCGCCAGCAAAGGCCAGACAGGGGCTGGTTCACCC.

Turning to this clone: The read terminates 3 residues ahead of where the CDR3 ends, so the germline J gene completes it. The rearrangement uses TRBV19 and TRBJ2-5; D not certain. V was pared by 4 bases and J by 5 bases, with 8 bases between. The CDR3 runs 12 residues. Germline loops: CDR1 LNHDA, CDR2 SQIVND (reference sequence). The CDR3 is CASSTQEETQYF. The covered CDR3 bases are TGTGCCAGTAGTACTCAGGAGGAGACC.

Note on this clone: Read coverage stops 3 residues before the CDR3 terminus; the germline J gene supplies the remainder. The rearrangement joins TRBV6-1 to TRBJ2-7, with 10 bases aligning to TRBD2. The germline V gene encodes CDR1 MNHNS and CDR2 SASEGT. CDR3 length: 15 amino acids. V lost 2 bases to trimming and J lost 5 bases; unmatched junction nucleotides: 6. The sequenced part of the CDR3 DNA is TGTGCCAGCAGTGAAAGCGGGGGGGTGCGGAACGAG. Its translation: CASSESGGVRNE. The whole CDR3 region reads CASSESGGVRNEQYF.

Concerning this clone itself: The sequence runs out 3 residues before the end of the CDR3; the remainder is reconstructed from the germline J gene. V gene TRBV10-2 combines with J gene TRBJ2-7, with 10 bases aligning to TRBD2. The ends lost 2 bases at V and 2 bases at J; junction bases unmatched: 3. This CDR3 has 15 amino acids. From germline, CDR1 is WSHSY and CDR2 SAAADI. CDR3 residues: CASSEPSGGAYEQYF. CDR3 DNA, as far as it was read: TGCGCCAGCAGTGAGCCGAGCGGGGGGGCCTACGAG.

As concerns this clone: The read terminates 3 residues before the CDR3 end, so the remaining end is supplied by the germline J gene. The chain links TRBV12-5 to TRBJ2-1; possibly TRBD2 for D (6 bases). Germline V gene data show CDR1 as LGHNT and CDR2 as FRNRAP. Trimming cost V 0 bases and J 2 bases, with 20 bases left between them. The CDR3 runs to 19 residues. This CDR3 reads CASGLVTLSQGGPYNEQFF. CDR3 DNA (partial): TGTGCTAGTGGTTTGGTAACCCTTTCCCAGGGAGGCCCCTACAATGAG.

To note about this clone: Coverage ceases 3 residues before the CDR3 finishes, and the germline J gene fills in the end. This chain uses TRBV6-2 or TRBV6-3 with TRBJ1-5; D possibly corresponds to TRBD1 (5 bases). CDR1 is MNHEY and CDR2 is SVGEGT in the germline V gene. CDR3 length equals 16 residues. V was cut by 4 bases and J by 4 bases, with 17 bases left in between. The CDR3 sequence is CASSFREVTANQPQHF. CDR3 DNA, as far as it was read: TGTGCCAGCAGTTTCAGGGAGGTGACCGCGAATCAGCCC.

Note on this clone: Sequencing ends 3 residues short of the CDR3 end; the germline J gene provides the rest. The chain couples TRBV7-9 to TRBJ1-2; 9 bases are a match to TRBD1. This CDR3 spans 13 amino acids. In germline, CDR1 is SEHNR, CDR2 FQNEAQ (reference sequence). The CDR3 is CASSLAGTGGYTF. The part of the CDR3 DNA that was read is TGTGCCAGCAGCTTGGCCGGGACAGGGGGC.

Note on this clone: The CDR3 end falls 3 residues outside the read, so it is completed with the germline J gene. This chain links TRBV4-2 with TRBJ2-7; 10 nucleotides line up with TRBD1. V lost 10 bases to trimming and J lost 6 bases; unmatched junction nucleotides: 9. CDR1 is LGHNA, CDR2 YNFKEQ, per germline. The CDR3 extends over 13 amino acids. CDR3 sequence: CANDRGRFSEQYF. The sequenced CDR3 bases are TGTGCCAACGACAGGGGGCGCTTCTCCGAG.

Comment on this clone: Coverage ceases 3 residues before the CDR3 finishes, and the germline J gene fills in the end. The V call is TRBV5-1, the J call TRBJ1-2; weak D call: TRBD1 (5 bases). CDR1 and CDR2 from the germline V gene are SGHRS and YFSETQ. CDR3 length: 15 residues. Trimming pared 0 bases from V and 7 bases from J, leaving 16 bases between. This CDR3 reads CASSLGSGEGVGYTF. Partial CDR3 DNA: TGCGCCAGCAGCTTGGGATCGGGGGAGGGAGTTGGC.

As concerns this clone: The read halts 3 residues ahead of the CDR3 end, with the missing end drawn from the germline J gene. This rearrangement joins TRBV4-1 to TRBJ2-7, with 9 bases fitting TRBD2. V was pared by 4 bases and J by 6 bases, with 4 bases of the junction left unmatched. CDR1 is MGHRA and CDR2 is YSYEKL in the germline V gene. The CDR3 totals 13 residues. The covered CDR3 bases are TGCGCCAGCAGCCTGGCGGGGGGGAGCGAG. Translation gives CASSLAGGSE. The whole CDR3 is CASSLAGGSEQYF.

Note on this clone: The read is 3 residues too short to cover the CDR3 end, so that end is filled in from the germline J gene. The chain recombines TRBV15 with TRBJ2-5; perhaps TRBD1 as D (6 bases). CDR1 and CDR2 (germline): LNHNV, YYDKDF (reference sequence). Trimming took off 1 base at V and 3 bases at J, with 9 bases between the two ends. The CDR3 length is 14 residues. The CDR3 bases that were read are TGTGCCACCAGCAGAGGCCGACAGGAAGAGACC. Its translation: CATSRGRQEET. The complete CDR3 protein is CATSRGRQEETQYF.

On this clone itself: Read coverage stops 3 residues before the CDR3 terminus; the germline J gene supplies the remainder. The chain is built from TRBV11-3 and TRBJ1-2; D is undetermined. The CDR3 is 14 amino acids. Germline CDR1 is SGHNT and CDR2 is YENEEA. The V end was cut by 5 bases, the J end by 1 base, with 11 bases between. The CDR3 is CASSPHQVNYGYTF. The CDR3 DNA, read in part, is TGTGCCAGCAGCCCCCACCAGGTTAACTATGGC.

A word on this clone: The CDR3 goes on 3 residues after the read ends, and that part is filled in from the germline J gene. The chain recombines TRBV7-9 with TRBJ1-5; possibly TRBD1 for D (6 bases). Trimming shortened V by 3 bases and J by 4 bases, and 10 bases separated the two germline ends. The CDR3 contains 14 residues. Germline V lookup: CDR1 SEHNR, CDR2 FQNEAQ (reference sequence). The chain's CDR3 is CASSFAGDNQPQHF. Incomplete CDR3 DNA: TGTGCCAGCAGCTTTGCAGGGGATAATCAGCCC. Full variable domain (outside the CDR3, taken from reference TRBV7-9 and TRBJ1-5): DTGVSQNPRHKITKRGQNVTFRCDPISEHNRLYWYRQTLGQGPEFLTYFQNEAQLEKSRLLSDRFSAERPKGSFSTLEIQRTEQGDSAMYLCASSFAGDNQPQHFGDGTRLSIL.

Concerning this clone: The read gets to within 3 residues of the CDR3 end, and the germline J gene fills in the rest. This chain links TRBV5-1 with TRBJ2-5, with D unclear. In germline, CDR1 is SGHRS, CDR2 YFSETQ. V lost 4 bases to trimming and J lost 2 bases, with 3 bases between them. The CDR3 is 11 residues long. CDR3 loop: CASSRQETQYF. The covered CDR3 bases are TGCGCCAGCAGCAGGCAAGAGACC.

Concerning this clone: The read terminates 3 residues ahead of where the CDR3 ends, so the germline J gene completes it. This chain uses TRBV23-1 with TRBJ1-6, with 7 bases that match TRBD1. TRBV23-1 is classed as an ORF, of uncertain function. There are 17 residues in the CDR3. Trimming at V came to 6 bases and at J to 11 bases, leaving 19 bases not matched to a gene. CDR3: CASSLRDSRSHNAPLHF. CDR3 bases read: TGCGCCAGCAGCCTTAGGGACAGCCGGTCCCATAACGCACCC.

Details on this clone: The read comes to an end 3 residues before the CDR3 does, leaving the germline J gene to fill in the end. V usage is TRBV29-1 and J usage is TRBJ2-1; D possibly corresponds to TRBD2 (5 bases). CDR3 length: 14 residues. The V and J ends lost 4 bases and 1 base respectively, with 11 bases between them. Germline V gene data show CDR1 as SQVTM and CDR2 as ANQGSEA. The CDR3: CSVAAGSSYNEQFF. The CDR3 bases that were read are TGCAGCGTTGCCGCGGGTTCATCCTACAATGAG.

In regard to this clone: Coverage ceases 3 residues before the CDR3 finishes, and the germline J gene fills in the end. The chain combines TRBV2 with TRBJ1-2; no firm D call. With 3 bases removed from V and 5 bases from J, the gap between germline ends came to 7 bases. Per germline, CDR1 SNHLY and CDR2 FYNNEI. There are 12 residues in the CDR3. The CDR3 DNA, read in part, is TGTGCCAGCAGTGATTGGCAGTATGGC. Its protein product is CASSDWQYG. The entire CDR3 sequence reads CASSDWQYGYTF.

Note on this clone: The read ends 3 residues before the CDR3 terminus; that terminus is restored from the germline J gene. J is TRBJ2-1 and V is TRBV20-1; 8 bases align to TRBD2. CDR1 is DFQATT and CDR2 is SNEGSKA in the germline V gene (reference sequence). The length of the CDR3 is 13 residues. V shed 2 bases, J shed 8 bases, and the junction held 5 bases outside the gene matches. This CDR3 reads CSARRTSNYEQFF. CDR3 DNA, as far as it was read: TGCAGTGCTAGACGGACTAGCAACTATGAG.

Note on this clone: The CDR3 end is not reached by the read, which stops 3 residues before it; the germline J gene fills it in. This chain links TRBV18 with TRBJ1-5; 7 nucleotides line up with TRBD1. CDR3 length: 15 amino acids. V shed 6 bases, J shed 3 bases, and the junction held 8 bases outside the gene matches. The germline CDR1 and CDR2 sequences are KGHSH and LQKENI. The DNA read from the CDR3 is TGTGCCAGCTCGGAGGGGGCGCCGAACAATCAGCCC. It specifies CASSEGAPNNQP. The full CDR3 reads CASSEGAPNNQPQHF.

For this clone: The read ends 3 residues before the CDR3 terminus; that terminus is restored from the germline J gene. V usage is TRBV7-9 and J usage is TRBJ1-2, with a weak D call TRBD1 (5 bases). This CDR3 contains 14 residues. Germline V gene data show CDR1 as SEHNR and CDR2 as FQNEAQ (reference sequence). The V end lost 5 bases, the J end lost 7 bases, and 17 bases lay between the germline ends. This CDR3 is CASSPDVPGGGYTF. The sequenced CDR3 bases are TGTGCCAGCAGCCCGGATGTTCCCGGGGGTGGC.

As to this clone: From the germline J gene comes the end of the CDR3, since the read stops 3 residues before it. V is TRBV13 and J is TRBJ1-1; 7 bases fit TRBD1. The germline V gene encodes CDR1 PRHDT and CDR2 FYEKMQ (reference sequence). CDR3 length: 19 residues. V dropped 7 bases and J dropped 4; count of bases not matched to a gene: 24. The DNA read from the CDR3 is TGTGCCAGCAATCTGGACGTATTCCGGGACAGCGGCCGGGGCACTGAA. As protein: CASNLDVFRDSGRGTE. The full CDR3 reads CASNLDVFRDSGRGTEAFF.

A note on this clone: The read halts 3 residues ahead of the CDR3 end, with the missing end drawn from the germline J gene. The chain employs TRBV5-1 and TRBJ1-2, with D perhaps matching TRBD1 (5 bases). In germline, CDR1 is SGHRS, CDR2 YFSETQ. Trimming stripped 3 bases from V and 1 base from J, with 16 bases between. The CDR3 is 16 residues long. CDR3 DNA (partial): TGCGCCAGCAGCTCGACCACAGGTGATTATAACTATGGC. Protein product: CASSSTTGDYNYG. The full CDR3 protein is CASSSTTGDYNYGYTF.

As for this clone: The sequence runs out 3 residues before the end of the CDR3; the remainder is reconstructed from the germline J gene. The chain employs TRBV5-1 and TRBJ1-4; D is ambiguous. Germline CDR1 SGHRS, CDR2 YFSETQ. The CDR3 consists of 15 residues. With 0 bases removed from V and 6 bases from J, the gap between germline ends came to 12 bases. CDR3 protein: CASSLALSRDEKLFF. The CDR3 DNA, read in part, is TGCGCCAGCAGCTTGGCCTTGTCGAGGGATGAAAAA.

The CDR3 bases that were read are TGCGCCAGCAGCGAGACAGGGGTCGGAAACACC. Translating gives CASSETGVGNT. In full, the CDR3 is CASSETGVGNTIYF. The chain has TRBV5-1 and TRBJ1-3, with 8 bases matching TRBD1. Read data end 3 residues before the CDR3 end; the end is taken from the germline J gene. Germline CDR1 and CDR2: SGHRS and YFSETQ. V shed 4 bases, J shed 4 bases, and the junction held 4 bases outside the gene matches. CDR3 length: 14 amino acids.

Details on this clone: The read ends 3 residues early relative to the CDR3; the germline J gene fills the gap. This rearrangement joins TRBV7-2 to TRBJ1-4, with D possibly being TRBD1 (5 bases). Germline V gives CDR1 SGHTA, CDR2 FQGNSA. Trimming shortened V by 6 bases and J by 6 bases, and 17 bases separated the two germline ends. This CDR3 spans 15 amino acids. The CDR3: CASSLNGRDDEKLFF. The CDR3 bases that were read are TGTGCCAGCAGTTTAAACGGCAGGGATGATGAAAAA.

Partial CDR3 DNA: TGTGCCAGCAGTGAAAGGACGGGGGGGAAAGATACG. Translating it yields CASSERTGGKDT. The whole CDR3 protein reads CASSERTGGKDTQYF. This rearrangement joins TRBV6-1 to TRBJ2-3; 8 positions agree with TRBD2. Coverage ceases 3 residues before the CDR3 finishes, and the germline J gene fills in the end. The V gene end was trimmed by 2 bases and the J gene end by 5 bases; junction bases not matched to a gene: 6. CDR1 is MNHNS and CDR2 is SASEGT in the germline V gene. The CDR3 is made up of 15 amino acids.

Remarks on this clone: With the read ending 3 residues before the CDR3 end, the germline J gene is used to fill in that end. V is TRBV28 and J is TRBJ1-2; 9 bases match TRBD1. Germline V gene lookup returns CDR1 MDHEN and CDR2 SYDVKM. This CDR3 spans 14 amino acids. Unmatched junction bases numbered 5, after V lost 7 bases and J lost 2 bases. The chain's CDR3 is CASTLTGGNYGYTF. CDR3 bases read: TGTGCCAGCACTCTGACAGGGGGGAACTATGGC.

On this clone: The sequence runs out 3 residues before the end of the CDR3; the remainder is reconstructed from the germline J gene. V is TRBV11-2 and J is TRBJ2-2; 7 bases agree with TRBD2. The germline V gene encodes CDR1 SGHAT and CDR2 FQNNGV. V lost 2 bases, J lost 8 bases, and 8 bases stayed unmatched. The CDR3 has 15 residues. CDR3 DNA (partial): TGTGCCAGCAGCTTAAGACTAGCCAAGAGTGGGGAG. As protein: CASSLRLAKSGE. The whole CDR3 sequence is CASSLRLAKSGELFF.

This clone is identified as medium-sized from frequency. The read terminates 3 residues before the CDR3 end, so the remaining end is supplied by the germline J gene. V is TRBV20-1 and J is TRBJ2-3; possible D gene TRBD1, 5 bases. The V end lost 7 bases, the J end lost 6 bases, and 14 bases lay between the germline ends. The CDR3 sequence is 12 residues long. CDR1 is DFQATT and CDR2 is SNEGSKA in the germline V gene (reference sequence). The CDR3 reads CSVDLAGDTQYF. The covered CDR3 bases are TGCAGTGTCGACTTAGCAGGGGATACG.